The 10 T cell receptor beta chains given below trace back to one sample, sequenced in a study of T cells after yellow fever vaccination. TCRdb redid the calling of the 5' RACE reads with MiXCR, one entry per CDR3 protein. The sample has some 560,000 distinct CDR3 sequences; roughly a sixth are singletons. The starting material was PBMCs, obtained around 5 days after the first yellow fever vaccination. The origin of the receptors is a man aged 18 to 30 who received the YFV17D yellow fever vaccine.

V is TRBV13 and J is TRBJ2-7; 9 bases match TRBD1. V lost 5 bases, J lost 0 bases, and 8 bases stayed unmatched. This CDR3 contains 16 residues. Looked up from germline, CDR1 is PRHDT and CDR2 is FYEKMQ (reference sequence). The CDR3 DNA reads TGTGCCAGCAGCCACCAACAGGGGGCAACCTCCTACGAGCAGTACTTC. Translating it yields CASSHQQGATSYEQYF.

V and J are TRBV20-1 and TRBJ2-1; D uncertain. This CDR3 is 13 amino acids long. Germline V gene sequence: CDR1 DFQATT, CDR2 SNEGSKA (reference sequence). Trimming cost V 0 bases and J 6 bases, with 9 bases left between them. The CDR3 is CSARDRGSNEQFF. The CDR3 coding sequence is TGCAGTGCTAGAGATCGTGGCAGCAATGAGCAGTTCTTC.

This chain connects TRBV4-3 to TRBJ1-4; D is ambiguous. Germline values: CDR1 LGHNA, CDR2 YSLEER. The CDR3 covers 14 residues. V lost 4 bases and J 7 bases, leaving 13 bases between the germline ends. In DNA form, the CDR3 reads TGCGCCAGCAGCCTTACCTCGACGGGTGAAAAACTGTTTTTT. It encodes CASSLTSTGEKLFF.

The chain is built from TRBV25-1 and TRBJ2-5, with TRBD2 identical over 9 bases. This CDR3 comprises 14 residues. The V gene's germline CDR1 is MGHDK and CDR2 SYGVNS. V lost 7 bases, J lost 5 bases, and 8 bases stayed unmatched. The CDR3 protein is CASKGLAVRETQYF. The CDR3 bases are TGTGCCAGCAAGGGACTAGCCGTACGGGAGACCCAGTACTTC.

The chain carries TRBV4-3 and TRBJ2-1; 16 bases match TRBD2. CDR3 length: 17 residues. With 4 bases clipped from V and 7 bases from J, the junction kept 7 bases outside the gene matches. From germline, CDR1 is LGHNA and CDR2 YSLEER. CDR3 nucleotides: TGCGCCAGCAGCCTGGGACTAGCGGGGGGGCTGGGGAATGAGCAGTTCTTC. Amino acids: CASSLGLAGGLGNEQFF.

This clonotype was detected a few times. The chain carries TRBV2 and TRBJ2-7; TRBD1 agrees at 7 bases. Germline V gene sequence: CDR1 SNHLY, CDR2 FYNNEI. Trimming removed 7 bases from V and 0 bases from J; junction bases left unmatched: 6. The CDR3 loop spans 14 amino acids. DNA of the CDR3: TGTGCCAGCAAGGACAGGTACACCTCCTACGAGCAGTACTTC. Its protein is CASKDRYTSYEQYF.

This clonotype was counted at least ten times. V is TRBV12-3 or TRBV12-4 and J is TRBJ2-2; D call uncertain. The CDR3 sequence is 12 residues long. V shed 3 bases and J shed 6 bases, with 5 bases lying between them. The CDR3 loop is CASSFPPGELFF. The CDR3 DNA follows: TGTGCCAGCAGTTTCCCCCCCGGGGAGCTGTTTTTT.

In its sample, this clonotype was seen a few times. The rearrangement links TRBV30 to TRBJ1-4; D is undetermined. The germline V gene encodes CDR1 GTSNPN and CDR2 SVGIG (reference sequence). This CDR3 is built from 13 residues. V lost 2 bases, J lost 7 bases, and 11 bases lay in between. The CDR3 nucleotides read TGTGCCTGGAGTACTCAAGCAGCTGAAAAACTGTTTTTT. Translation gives CAWSTQAAEKLFF.

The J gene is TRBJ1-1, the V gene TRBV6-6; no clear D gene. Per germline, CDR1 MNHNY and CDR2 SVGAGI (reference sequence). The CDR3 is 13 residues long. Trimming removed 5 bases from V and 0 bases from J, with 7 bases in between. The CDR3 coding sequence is TGTGCCAGCAGTATACCTATGAACACTGAAGCTTTCTTT. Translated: CASSIPMNTEAFF.

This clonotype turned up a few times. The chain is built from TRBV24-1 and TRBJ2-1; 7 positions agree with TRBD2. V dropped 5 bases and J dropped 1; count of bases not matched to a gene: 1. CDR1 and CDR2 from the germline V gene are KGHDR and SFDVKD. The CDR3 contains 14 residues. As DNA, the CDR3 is TGTGCCACCAGTGGGGGGGGGTCCTACAATGAGCAGTTCTTC. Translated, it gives CATSGGGSYNEQFF.